This entry describes one T cell receptor beta chain. The data stem from a study of tumor-infiltrating lymphocytes in primary liver carcinoma. The CDR3 is 15 residues long. The V gene lost 4 bases and the J gene lost 3 bases, with 14 bases spanning the gap. Germline CDR1 is SGDLS and CDR2 is YYNGEE. Scientists recovered RNA and DNA together from approximately 20-30 mg of unsorted bulk tissue. Each tumor specimen held more than 85% viable tumor cells. With around 500 ng total RNA as template and a constant-region primer, TCR beta cDNA was made. Three nested multiplex PCR rounds, a slightly modified ARM-PCR, produced the libraries for TCR beta. A C-beta reverse primer was combined with TRBV1-TRBV30 forward primers in the first two PCR rounds, and each round had around 11 cycles. MiXCR, run by TCRdb on the multiplex PCR reads, gives a single entry per CDR3 protein. The table records 50,000 to 60,000 distinct CDR3 sequences, around 77% of them present only once.

Sequencing input: liver tumor tissue from sampling region 5. Subset here: tumor region T5, tumor centre. The TCR was taken from a middle-aged man with primary liver carcinoma and hepatitis B virus infection. The chain couples TRBV9 to TRBJ2-1, with D maybe TRBD2 (6 bases). Here the CDR3 DNA reads TGTGCCAGCAGCCTGACCGGGACTCACTACAATGAGCAGTTCTTC. Translation: CASSLTGTHYNEQFF. Combining the CDR3 with reference TRBV9 and TRBJ2-1 gives the whole variable domain DSGVTQTPKHLITATGQRVTLRCSPRSGDLSVYWYQQSLDQGLQFLIQYYNGEERAKGNILERFSAQQFPDLHSELNLSSLELGDSALYFCASSLTGTHYNEQFFGPGTRLTVL.